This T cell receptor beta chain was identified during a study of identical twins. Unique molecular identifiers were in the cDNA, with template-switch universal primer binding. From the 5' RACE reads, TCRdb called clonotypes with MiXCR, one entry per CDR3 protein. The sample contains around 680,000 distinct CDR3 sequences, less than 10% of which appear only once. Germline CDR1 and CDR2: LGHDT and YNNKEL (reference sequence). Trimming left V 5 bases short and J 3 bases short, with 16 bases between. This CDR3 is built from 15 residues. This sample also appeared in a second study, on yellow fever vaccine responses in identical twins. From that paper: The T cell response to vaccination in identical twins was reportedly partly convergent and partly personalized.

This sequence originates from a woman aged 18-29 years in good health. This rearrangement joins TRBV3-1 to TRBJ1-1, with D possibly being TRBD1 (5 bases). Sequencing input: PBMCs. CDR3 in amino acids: CASSRGAGWDTEAFF. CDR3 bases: TGTGCCAGCAGCAGAGGGGCAGGGTGGGACACTGAAGCTTTCTTT.